The 7 T cell receptor beta chains below were found in one sample sequenced in a study of human T cells and chemical hapten exposure. TCRdb redid the calling of the RACE reads with MiXCR, one entry per CDR3 protein. The table records fewer than 100,000 distinct CDR3 sequences, roughly a tenth of them present only once. Documented time point: patch test 3, about 24 weeks after DPC sensitization. Treatment defined: therapeutic diphenylcyclopropenone sensitization with weekly scalp DPC. The input for sequencing was whole blood, taken in connection with sensitization to the hapten diphenylcyclopropenone (DPC). These receptors were taken from a woman in her 30s with alopecia areata. Some clones in this sample may be carry-over from other donors' samples.

This clonotype was counted only a few times. The chain is built from TRBV20-1 and TRBJ2-1; 8 nucleotides agree with TRBD1. V was clipped by 1 base and J by 6 bases; unmatched bases: 11. Germline CDR1 reads DFQATT; CDR2 reads SNEGSKA (reference sequence). The CDR3 is 16 residues long. This CDR3 is CSARVFGRGPVNEQFF. In DNA, the CDR3 is TGCAGTGCTAGAGTTTTTGGCAGGGGGCCGGTCAATGAGCAGTTCTTC.

The chain links TRBV4-3 to TRBJ2-5, with D possibly TRBD1 on 6 matching bases. The germline V and J ends were trimmed by 1 base and 3 bases, with 24 bases remaining between them. The germline gives CDR1 LGHNA, CDR2 YSLEER. This CDR3 contains 19 residues. The CDR3: CASSQVWAGQGIGEETQYF. The CDR3 nucleotides are TGCGCCAGCAGCCAAGTATGGGCCGGGCAGGGGATTGGCGAAGAGACCCAGTACTTC.

In this sample, this clonotype turned up many times. The chain has TRBV21-1 and TRBJ2-7; whether TRBD1, the table's D call, matches the DNA was not checked. TRBV21-1 is recorded as a pseudogene. The CDR3 is made up of 19 amino acids. This chain's CDR3 is CASSKRPRDRGRGPYEQYF. Written as DNA, the CDR3 is TGTGCCAGCAGCAAACGCCCCCGAGACAGGGGGCGAGGGCCTTACGAGCAGTACTTC.

This clonotype was counted ten times or more. V gene TRBV6-2 or TRBV6-3 combines with J gene TRBJ2-7, with D unclear. This CDR3 has 11 residues. Trimming pared 8 bases from V and 2 bases from J, leaving 7 bases between. CDR1 and CDR2 (germline): MNHEY, SVGEGT. Here the CDR3 reads CASRRTYEQYF. The CDR3 DNA sequence: TGTGCCAGCCGACGAACCTACGAGCAGTACTTC.

This clonotype was recorded at least ten times. The chain has TRBV20-1 and TRBJ2-7; TRBD2 agrees at 12 bases. Unmatched junction bases numbered 13, after V lost 4 bases and J lost 9 bases. The CDR3 covers 15 residues. Germline CDR1 reads DFQATT; CDR2 reads SNEGSKA (reference sequence). The CDR3 region has the DNA TGCAGTGCTACCGGAGGACTAGCGGGACATCCCCGGCAGTACTTC. This sequence encodes CSATGGLAGHPRQYF.

This clonotype was counted many times. This chain links TRBV18 with TRBJ1-1; D may be TRBD1 (5 bases). V lost 6 bases to trimming and J lost 1 base, with 12 bases between them. There are 14 residues in the CDR3. The V gene's germline CDR1 is KGHSH and CDR2 LQKENI. CDR3 sequence reads: CASSRQTENTEAFF. The DNA of the CDR3 is TGTGCCAGCTCGCGTCAGACAGAGAACACTGAAGCTTTCTTT.

This clonotype was counted ten times or more. J is TRBJ2-1 and V is TRBV29-1, with 9 bases identical to TRBD2. The CDR3 consists of 14 residues. Germline V gives CDR1 SQVTM, CDR2 ANQGSEA. V gave up 4 bases and J gave up 2 bases; unmatched junction bases: 3. The DNA of the CDR3 is TGCAGCGTTGGGGAGCGGGAGGCCTACAATGAGCAGTTCTTC. The encoded protein is CSVGEREAYNEQFF.